Detailed here is one T cell receptor (beta chain). Antigen: not known. Indicated time point: persistent/refractory GD, antithyroid drugs over 5 years with positive TRAb. The TCR library was made from RNA extracted from PBMCs. An endocrinology department located in Xi'an, China, was where the patients came from. The entry originates in a study of regulatory T cells in long-lasting Graves disease. The study, taken as a whole, reports: Study of thyroid tissue was not done, with only peripheral blood studied.

Assembly of TCR beta libraries relied on iRepertoire HTBI primers together with Arm-PCR of CDR3 regions. MiXCR was run by TCRdb on the multiplex PCR reads, yielding one entry per CDR3 protein. The table records approximately 470,000 distinct CDR3 sequences, around 20% of them present only once. V was pared by 7 bases and J by 0 bases, with 9 bases between. This CDR3 has 13 amino acids. In germline, CDR1 is MNHNS, CDR2 SASEGT. The sequencing used peripheral blood mononuclear cells (PBMCs), collected when the disease was refractory, from a patient treated with antithyroid drugs. This receptor was taken from a female donor with Graves disease. The chain employs TRBV6-1 and TRBJ1-1; D remains ambiguous. CDR3 region: CASKEGMNTEAFF. The CDR3 DNA is TGTGCCAGCAAGGAAGGGATGAACACTGAAGCTTTCTTT.